This entry concerns a single T cell receptor beta chain. Its matching antigen is unknown. The CDR3 is made up of 18 amino acids. Germline values: CDR1 SNHLY, CDR2 FYNNEI. V was shortened by 6 bases and J by 7 bases, with 27 bases between the two germline ends. The data are from a study of T cell responses to AZD1222 COVID-19 vaccine. General study results and limits: Researchers took repertoire samples only after the peak T cell response had come. Among vaccine-associated CD4 TCRs, coverage spanned spike, with dominance at 160-218 and 743-854. At baseline, seropositivity was found in only five or six AZD1222 recipients.

Assay used: immunoSEQ multiplex PCR; TCRdb lists only in-frame clones, some missing. This table holds over 100,000 clones, over 75% found once. The sample consisted of peripheral blood, taken on day 0 of AZD1222 vaccination. V gene TRBV2 combines with J gene TRBJ1-4; D possibly corresponds to TRBD1 (5 bases). The receptor's source is an adult in good health. The CDR3 spells CASSPSTGRARSREKLFF. The CDR3 nucleotides read TGTGCCAGCAGCCCCTCAACTGGCAGGGCGCGATCGCGTGAAAAACTGTTTTTT.